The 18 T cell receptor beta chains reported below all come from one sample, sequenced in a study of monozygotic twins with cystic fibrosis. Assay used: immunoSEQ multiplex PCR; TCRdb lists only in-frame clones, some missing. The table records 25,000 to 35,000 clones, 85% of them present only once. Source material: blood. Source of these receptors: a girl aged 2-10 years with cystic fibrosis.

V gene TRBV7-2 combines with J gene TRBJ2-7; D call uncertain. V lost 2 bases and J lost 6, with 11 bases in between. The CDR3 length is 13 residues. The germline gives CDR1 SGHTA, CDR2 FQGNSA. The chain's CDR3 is CASSLYPKSEQYF. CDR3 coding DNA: TGTGCCAGCAGCTTATACCCGAAGAGCGAGCAGTACTTC.

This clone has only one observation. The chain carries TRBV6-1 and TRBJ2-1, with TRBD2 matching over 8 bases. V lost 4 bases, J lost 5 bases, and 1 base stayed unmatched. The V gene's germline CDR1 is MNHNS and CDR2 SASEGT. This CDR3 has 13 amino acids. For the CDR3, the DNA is TGTGCCAGCAGTGGGGGACTAGACAATGAGCAGTTCTTC. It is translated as CASSGGLDNEQFF.

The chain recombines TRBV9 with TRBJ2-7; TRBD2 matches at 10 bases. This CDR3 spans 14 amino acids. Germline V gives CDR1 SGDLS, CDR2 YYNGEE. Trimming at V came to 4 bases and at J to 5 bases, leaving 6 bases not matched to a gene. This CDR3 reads CASSLSGRVHEQYF. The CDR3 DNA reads TGTGCCAGCAGCCTAAGCGGGAGGGTTCACGAGCAGTACTTC.

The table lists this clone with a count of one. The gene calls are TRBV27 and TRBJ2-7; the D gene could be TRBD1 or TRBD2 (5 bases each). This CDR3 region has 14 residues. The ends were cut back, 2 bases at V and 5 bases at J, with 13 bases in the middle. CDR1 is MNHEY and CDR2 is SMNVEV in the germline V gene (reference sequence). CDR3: CASSLGTGPNEQYF. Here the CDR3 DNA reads TGTGCCAGCAGTTTAGGGACGGGACCAAACGAGCAGTACTTC.

The chain's CDR3 is CASSLTVGEAFF. The CDR3 DNA reads TGTGCCAGCAGCCTGACAGTGGGGGAAGCTTTCTTT. The chain uses TRBV6-5 and TRBJ1-1; D might be TRBD1 (5 bases). The CDR3 length is 12 residues. Trimming stripped 6 bases from V and 8 bases from J, with 13 bases between. The germline V gene encodes CDR1 MNHEY and CDR2 SVGAGI.

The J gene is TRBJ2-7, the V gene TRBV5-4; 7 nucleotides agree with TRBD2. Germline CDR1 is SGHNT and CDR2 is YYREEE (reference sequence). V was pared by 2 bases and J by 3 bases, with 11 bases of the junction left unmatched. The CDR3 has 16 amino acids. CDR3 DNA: TGTGCCAGCAGCTTAATTGGACTAGGCCATCACTACGAGCAGTACTTC. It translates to CASSLIGLGHHYEQYF.

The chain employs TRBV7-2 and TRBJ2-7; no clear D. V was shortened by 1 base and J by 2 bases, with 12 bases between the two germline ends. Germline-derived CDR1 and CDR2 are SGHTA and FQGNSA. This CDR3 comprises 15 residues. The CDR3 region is CASSLGRPGPYEQYF. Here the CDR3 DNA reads TGTGCCAGCAGCTTAGGTAGGCCCGGGCCCTACGAGCAGTACTTC.

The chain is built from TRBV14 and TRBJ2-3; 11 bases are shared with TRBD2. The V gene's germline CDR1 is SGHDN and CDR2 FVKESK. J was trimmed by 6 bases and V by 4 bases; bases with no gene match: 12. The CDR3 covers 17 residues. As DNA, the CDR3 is TGTGCCAGCAGCCCCTACCCACTAGCGGGAGATAGGGATACGCAGTATTTT. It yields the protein CASSPYPLAGDRDTQYF.

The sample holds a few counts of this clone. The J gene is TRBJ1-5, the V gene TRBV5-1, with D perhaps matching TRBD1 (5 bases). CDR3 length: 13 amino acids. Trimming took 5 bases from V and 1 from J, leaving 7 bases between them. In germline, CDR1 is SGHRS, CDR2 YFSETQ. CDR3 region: CASSWDSNQPQHF. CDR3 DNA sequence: TGCGCCAGCAGTTGGGACAGCAATCAGCCCCAGCATTTT.

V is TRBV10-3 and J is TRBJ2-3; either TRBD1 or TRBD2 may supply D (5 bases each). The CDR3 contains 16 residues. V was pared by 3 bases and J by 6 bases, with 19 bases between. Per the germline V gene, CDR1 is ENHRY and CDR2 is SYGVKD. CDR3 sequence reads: CAISDQSGTQGDTQYF. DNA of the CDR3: TGTGCCATCAGTGACCAATCAGGGACCCAAGGGGATACGCAGTATTTT.

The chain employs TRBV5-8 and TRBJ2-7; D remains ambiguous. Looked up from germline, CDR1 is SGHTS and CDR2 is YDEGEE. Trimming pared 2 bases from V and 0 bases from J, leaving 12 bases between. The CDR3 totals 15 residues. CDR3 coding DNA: TGTGCCAGCAGCTTCCTTAGGTCGGGCTCCTACGAGCAGTACTTC. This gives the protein CASSFLRSGSYEQYF.

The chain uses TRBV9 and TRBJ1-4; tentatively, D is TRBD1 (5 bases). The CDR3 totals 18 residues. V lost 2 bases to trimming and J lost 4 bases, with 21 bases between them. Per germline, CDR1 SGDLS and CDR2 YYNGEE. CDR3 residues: CASSVGPGGGRFNEKLFF. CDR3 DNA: TGTGCCAGCAGCGTGGGACCGGGCGGTGGACGGTTTAATGAAAAACTGTTTTTT.

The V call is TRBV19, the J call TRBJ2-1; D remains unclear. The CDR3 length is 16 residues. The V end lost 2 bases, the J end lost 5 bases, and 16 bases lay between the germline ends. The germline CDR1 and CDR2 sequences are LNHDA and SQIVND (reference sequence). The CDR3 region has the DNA TGTGCCAGTAGTATATCATGGCCCAGGACGAACAATGAGCAGTTCTTC. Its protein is CASSISWPRTNNEQFF.

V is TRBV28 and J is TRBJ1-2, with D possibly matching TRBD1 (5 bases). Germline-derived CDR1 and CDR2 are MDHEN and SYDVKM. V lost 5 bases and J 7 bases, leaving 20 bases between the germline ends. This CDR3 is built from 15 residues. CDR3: CASSGGRGVYSGYTF. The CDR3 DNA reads TGTGCCAGCAGTGGCGGGAGGGGCGTGTATTCTGGCTACACCTTC.

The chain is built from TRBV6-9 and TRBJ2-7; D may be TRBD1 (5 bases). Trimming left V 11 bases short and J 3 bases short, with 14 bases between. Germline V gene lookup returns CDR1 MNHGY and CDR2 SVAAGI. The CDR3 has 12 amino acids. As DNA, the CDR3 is TGTGCCCCAAACCAGGACAACTACGAGCAGTACTTC. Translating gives CAPNQDNYEQYF.

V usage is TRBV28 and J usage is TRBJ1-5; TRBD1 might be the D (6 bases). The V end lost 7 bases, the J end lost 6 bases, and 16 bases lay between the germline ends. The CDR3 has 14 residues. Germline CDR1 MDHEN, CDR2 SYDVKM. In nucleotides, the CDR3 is TGTGCCAGCAACTTGGGGGGCGTTGGTCAGCCCCAGCATTTT. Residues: CASNLGGVGQPQHF.

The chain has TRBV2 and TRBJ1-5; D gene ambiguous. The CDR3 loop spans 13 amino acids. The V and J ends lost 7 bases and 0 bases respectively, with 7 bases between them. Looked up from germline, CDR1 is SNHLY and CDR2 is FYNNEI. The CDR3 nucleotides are TGTGCCAGCAAGGAGGATAGCAATCAGCCCCAGCATTTT. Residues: CASKEDSNQPQHF.

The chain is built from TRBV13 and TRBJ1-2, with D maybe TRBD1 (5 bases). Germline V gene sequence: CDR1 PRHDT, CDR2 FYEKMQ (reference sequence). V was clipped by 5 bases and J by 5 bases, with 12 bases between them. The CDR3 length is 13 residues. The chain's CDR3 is CASSPWGEYGYTF. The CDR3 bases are TGTGCCAGCAGCCCTTGGGGGGAATATGGCTACACCTTC.